The rows below give T cell receptor beta chains drawn from one sample of a study of cytomegalovirus exposure and HLA in healthy donors. The assay was immunoSEQ multiplex PCR, and TCRdb's table has in-frame clones only and misses some. In the table there are about 100,000 clones, 77% of which are singletons. What was sequenced was PBMCs. The receptor source for this set is a male donor in good health and CMV-seronegative. Each CDR3 is given with its conserved first and last residue. A D gene is named only where the DNA matches it firmly. Part of the rows lack a size; the others show once, few, many or a class for expanded clones.

>NA|NA|TRBV18|TRBJ2-5
TGTGCCAGCCAGGGGAGGGCGCCTGGGGAGACCCAGTACTTC
CASQGRAPGETQYF
>TRBD1|few|TRBV9|TRBJ1-2
TGTGCCAGCAGCGTAGACAGGGGTGGCTACACCTTC
CASSVDRGGYTF
>TRBD1|NA|TRBV29-1|TRBJ1-4
TGCAGCGTGAGACAGGGGGCAACTGAAAAACTGTTTTTT
CSVRQGATEKLFF
>NA|NA|TRBV19|TRBJ1-5
TGTGCCAGTAGTCCAGGACAGCGGAATCAGCCCCAGCATTTT
CASSPGQRNQPQHF
>NA|once|TRBV28|TRBJ1-2
TGTGCCAGCAGTTTTTTTTCAGGTGTCGGCGGCTACACCTTC
CASSFFSGVGGYTF
>NA|few|TRBV7-3|TRBJ2-5
TGTGCCAGCAGCTTAAACCAGGTTCAAGAGACCCAGTACTTC
CASSLNQVQETQYF
>TRBD2|NA|TRBV6-5|TRBJ2-2
TGTGCCAGCAGTTACGGGCTAGCGGGAGCGGCGGGGGAGCTGTTTTTT
CASSYGLAGAAGELFF
>TRBD2|NA|TRBV7-2|TRBJ2-5
TGTGCCAGCAGCCGATCAGCGGGAGAGGTTGAAGACCAGTACTTC
CASSRSAGEVEDQYF
>TRBD2|NA|TRBV7-8|TRBJ2-1
TGTGCCAGCAGCCGACGACTAGCTGTGGACAATGAGCAGTTCTTC
CASSRRLAVDNEQFF
>NA|NA|TRBV4-1|TRBJ2-1
TGCGCCAGCAGCCAAATGGGGGGGCTAAATGAGCAGTTCTTC
CASSQMGGLNEQFF
>NA|NA|TRBV4-1|TRBJ1-2
TGCGCCAGCAACCCGACAGACTTTAACTATGGCTACACCTTC
CASNPTDFNYGYTF
>TRBD2|once|TRBV27|TRBJ2-1
TGTGCCAGCAGTTTATCGTGGGGGACTAGCGGGACTAATGAGCAGTTCTTC
CASSLSWGTSGTNEQFF
>NA|NA|TRBV5-1|TRBJ2-1
TGCGCCAGCAGCTTGGAGGGGCAGGGTGTCAATGAGCAGTTCTTC
CASSLEGQGVNEQFF
>NA|once|TRBV18|TRBJ2-5
TGTGCCAGCTCACCAGACGGGAGAGAGACCCAGTACTTC
CASSPDGRETQYF
>TRBD2|NA|TRBV4-1|TRBJ2-3
TGCGCCAGCAGCCAAGTGGTTTATAGGGGAGCTAGCGGGAGGGTTAAAGATACGCAGTATTTT
CASSQVVYRGASGRVKDTQYF
>NA|once|TRBV28|TRBJ2-5
TGTGCCAGCAGTTCCAGAATCGGACGGGAGAGGGAGACCCAGTACTTC
CASSSRIGRERETQYF
>NA|NA|TRBV7-9|TRBJ1-1
TGTGCCAGCAGCTTAGCTGGCCGCCGTGCGAACACTGAAGCTTTCTTT
CASSLAGRRANTEAFF
>NA|NA|TRBV6-1|TRBJ1-2
TGTGCCAGCAGTGAGGCCGGGCCAGGGAAGAGGGGCTACACCTTC
CASSEAGPGKRGYTF
>NA|NA|TRBV10-2|TRBJ2-1
TGCGCCAGCAGTGAGTCGTCAGGGGTCGCTTACAATGAGCAGTTCTTC
CASSESSGVAYNEQFF
>NA|NA|TRBV27|TRBJ2-1
TGTGCCAGCAGTTTAATCGGGGAAAATGAGCAGTTCTTC
CASSLIGENEQFF
>NA|few|TRBV7-6|TRBJ1-3
TGTGCCAGCAGCCCACACGGACAGCAAAACACCATATATTTT
CASSPHGQQNTIYF
>NA|NA|TRBV2|TRBJ2-7
TGTGCCAGCATCCCGGGGAGCAGTGGGAACGAGCAGTACTTC
CASIPGSSGNEQYF
>NA|NA|TRBV2|TRBJ2-2
TGTGCCAGCAGCCGACTAGTCACCACCGGGGAGCTGTTTTTT
CASSRLVTTGELFF
>NA|NA|TRBV10-2|TRBJ1-3
TGCGCCAGCAGGGCTGACGGGAGCTCTGGAAACACCATATATTTT
CASRADGSSGNTIYF
>NA|NA|TRBV4-1|TRBJ2-1
TGCGCCAGCAGCCGCAACGCACTAAGCGGAGAAACTCAGAATGAGCAGTTCTTC
CASSRNALSGETQNEQFF
>TRBD2|few|TRBV2|TRBJ2-5
TGTGCCAGCATCCTCGGGGGGGTGAGTGAGACCCAGTACTTC
CASILGGVSETQYF
>TRBD1|NA|TRBV7-3|TRBJ2-2
TGTGCCAGCAGCTCCCGACAGGGGGGCACCGGGGAGCTGTTTTTT
CASSSRQGGTGELFF
>NA|NA|TRBV6-1|TRBJ2-7
TGTGCCAGCAGTCTTCACACAGGGATCGGCTACGAGCAGTACTTC
CASSLHTGIGYEQYF
>TRBD1|NA|TRBV30|TRBJ1-2
TGTGCCTGGGATGACAGGGGCTATGGCTACACCTTC
CAWDDRGYGYTF
>TRBD1|NA|TRBV19|TRBJ2-1
TGTGCCAGTAGTATCTCGCAGGGGGTCTACAATGAGCAGTTCTTC
CASSISQGVYNEQFF
>TRBD1|NA|TRBV18|TRBJ2-7
TGTGCCAGCTCCAGGGACAGCACCTACGAGCAGTACTTC
CASSRDSTYEQYF
>TRBD2|NA|TRBV6-5|TRBJ2-1
TGTGCCAGCAGTTCAAATATGGGGGCGGGAGGCCATGAGCAGTTCTTC
CASSSNMGAGGHEQFF
>TRBD2|NA|TRBV28|TRBJ2-3
TGTGCCAGCAGCCTGGCTAGGACTAGCGGGGCGGATACGCAGTATTTT
CASSLARTSGADTQYF
>NA|NA|TRBV29-1|TRBJ2-1
TGCAGCGTTGATACAGGGCTCTACAATGAGCAGTTCTTC
CSVDTGLYNEQFF
>TRBD2|NA|TRBV10-2|TRBJ2-3
TGCGCCAGCAGTGAGGGCAGCGGGGTCGTAGATACGCAGTATTTT
CASSEGSGVVDTQYF
>NA|NA|TRBV7-6|TRBJ1-1
TGTGCCACTTTCACAGGTTACACTGAAGCTTTCTTT
CATFTGYTEAFF
>NA|NA|TRBV11-2|TRBJ1-1
TGTGCCAGCAGCACGGGGGGAGTGGAAACTGAAGCTTTCTTT
CASSTGGVETEAFF
>TRBD2|NA|TRBV6-5|TRBJ2-3
TGTGCCAGCAGGGGGACTAGCGGGTCAACAGATACGCAGTATTTT
CASRGTSGSTDTQYF
>TRBD2|NA|TRBV2|TRBJ2-3
TGTGCCAGCTGGACTAGCGGCACAGATACGCAGTATTTT
CASWTSGTDTQYF
>TRBD1|once|TRBV25-1|TRBJ1-2
TGTGCCAGCAGTGAGCCAGGGGGCGCTAACTATGGCTACACCTTC
CASSEPGGANYGYTF
>NA|NA|TRBV28|TRBJ2-7
TGTGCCAGCTCGTCACAGGGTGAGCAGTACTTC
CASSSQGEQYF
>TRBD2|NA|TRBV6-4|TRBJ2-3
TGTGCCAGCAGTGACAGCGGGAGCACGGATACGCAGTATTTT
CASSDSGSTDTQYF
>NA|NA|TRBV5-1|TRBJ1-2
TGCGCCAGCAGCTTGGCCAACAGCAACTATGGCTACACCTTC
CASSLANSNYGYTF
>NA|NA|TRBV5-1|TRBJ2-3
TGCGCCAGCAGCTTGGCTCGAGGTGCAGGCACAGATACGCAGTATTTT
CASSLARGAGTDTQYF
>NA|NA|TRBV25-1|TRBJ2-7
TGTGCCAGCAGTGAGCACAGTGGCAGGGGATCCTACGAGCAGTACTTC
CASSEHSGRGSYEQYF
>TRBD2|NA|TRBV5-4|TRBJ2-2
TGTGCCAGCAGCTTGGCCGGGCGGGGGGGTGCCGGGGAGCTGTTTTTT
CASSLAGRGGAGELFF
>TRBD1|NA|TRBV6-1|TRBJ1-2
TGTGCCAGCAGCCGGACAGGGGGCTTCTATGGCTACACCTTC
CASSRTGGFYGYTF
>NA|NA|TRBV5-6|TRBJ2-5
TGTGCCAGCAGCTTGCTGATTGGGGGGGAGACCCAGTACTTC
CASSLLIGGETQYF